These 8 T cell receptor beta chains share one sample of origin, sequenced in a study of T cells in Graves' hyperthyroidism and ophthalmopathy. Using RNA transcripts as the source, TCR beta CDR3 regions were amplified. During a first-round RT-PCR of the TCR CDR3, the HTBI primer set was used. TCRdb re-called the multiplex PCR reads with MiXCR, one entry per CDR3 protein. The table lists around 500,000 distinct CDR3 sequences, around 15% of them singletons. The sample was blood. These receptors originate from a woman aged 40 to 55 with Graves' hyperthyroidism.

This clonotype was picked up a small number of times. The V gene is TRBV13, the J gene TRBJ2-5; 9 nucleotides agree with TRBD2. The CDR3 spans 17 residues. Germline V gives CDR1 PRHDT, CDR2 FYEKMQ (reference sequence). V dropped 6 bases and J dropped 4; count of bases not matched to a gene: 15. CDR3 sequence reads: CASRLTRLGGRGETQYF. CDR3 nucleotide sequence: TGTGCCAGCAGACTTACTCGCCTGGGCGGGAGGGGAGAGACCCAGTACTTC.

The sample holds many counts of this clonotype. The chain employs TRBV2 and TRBJ1-5, with TRBD1 as a possible D gene (5 bases). The CDR3 loop spans 14 amino acids. In germline, CDR1 is SNHLY, CDR2 FYNNEI. Between the trimmed V and J ends, which lost 6 bases and 5 bases, there was a span of 14 bases. The CDR3 loop is CASRLEGAHQPQHF. CDR3 nucleotides: TGTGCCAGCAGACTAGAAGGGGCCCATCAGCCCCAGCATTTT.

This clonotype showed up just a few times. The rearrangement links TRBV30 to TRBJ2-5; 8 bases fit TRBD2. Germline CDR1 reads GTSNPN; CDR2 reads SVGIG (reference sequence). This CDR3 region has 14 residues. V trimming: 4 bases; J trimming: 5 bases; junction bases outside the gene matches: 9. CDR3 loop: CAWIRAGGWETQYF. Written as DNA, the CDR3 is TGTGCCTGGATAAGGGCGGGAGGTTGGGAGACCCAGTACTTC.

Ten or more counts support this clonotype. The V and J genes are TRBV20-1 and TRBJ1-2; D not certain. Trimming removed 6 bases at V and 3 bases at J, with 17 bases between. Germline CDR1 DFQATT, CDR2 SNEGSKA (reference sequence). The CDR3 has 14 amino acids. The CDR3 spells CSATSTANHYGYTF. CDR3 DNA: TGCAGTGCCACTTCTACAGCGAACCACTATGGCTACACCTTC.

This sequence joins TRBV6-6 and TRBJ2-1, with D perhaps matching TRBD2 (6 bases). Germline V gives CDR1 MNHNY, CDR2 SVGAGI (reference sequence). The CDR3 contains 16 residues. V was clipped by 0 bases and J by 5 bases, with 14 bases between them. The CDR3 loop is CASSYSRASVDNEQFF. In nucleotides, the CDR3 is TGTGCCAGCAGTTACTCGAGGGCTAGCGTAGACAATGAGCAGTTCTTC.

This clonotype showed up just a few times. A clone one base away is much larger, so this may be a read error. This sequence joins TRBV28 and TRBJ2-1; the D gene is possibly TRBD1 (7 bases). CDR1 is MDHEN and CDR2 is SYDVKM in the germline V gene. Trimming took off 3 bases at V and 3 bases at J, with 12 bases between the two ends. CDR3 length: 15 residues. The chain's CDR3 is CASSLGGQLYNEQFF. The CDR3 bases are TGTGCCAGCAGTTTGGGGGGACAGCTCTACAATGAGCAGTTCTTC.

This clonotype has a handful of counts. The chain couples TRBV28 to TRBJ2-3; D is undetermined. This CDR3 spans 12 amino acids. Trimming left V 6 bases short and J 2 bases short, with 6 bases between. The germline V gene has CDR1 MDHEN and CDR2 SYDVKM. The DNA of the CDR3 is TGTGCCAGCAGATTGGCCACAGATACGCAGTATTTT. As protein: CASRLATDTQYF.

This clonotype was observed at least ten times. The chain carries TRBV20-1 and TRBJ1-2; 9 bases are a match to TRBD1. CDR3 length: 14 residues. The trim removed 6 bases at V and 2 bases at J, leaving 7 bases unmatched. The germline gives CDR1 DFQATT, CDR2 SNEGSKA (reference sequence). The CDR3 bases are TGCAGTGCCAACAAGGGACAGGGAAACTATGGCTACACCTTC. As protein: CSANKGQGNYGYTF.